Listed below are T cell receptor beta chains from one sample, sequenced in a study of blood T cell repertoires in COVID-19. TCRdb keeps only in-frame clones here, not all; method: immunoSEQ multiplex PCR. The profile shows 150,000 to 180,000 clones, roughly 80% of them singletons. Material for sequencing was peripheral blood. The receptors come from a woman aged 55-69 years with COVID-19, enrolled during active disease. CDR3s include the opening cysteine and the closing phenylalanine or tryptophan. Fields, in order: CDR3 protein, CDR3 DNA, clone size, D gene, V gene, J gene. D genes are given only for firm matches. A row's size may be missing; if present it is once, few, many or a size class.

CATSRSPGDEQYF	TGTGCCACCAGCAGATCCCCGGGGGACGAGCAGTACTTC	-	-	TRBV15	TRBJ2-7
CASSARDRGHGQPQHF	TGTGCCAGCAGCGCCCGGGACAGGGGACACGGCCAGCCCCAGCATTTT	few	-	TRBV21-1	TRBJ1-5
CASSNRGRNTGELFF	TGTGCCAGCAGCAACAGGGGGAGGAACACCGGGGAGCTGTTTTTT	few	TRBD1	TRBV3-1/TRBV3-2	TRBJ2-2
CASSPQADTEAFF	TGTGCCAGCTCACCCCAGGCTGACACTGAAGCTTTCTTT	-	-	TRBV18	TRBJ1-1
CASSHRAGTPTLYF	TGTGCCAGCAGCCACCGGGCCGGGACTCCGACCCTGTACTTC	-	-	TRBV5-5	TRBJ2-4
CASSRGGQGSEKLFF	TGTGCCAGCAGCAGGGGAGGACAGGGGAGTGAAAAACTGTTTTTT	-	TRBD1	TRBV6-5	TRBJ1-4
CASSGTGGASEQFF	TGTGCCAGCAGTGGGACAGGGGGCGCGAGTGAGCAGTTCTTC	few	TRBD1	TRBV6-2/TRBV6-3	TRBJ2-1
CASSEVGGGQGNTDTQYF	TGTGCCAGCAGTGAAGTCGGGGGGGGACAGGGAAACACAGATACGCAGTATTTT	-	-	TRBV6-1	TRBJ2-3
CASSGVWGANVLTF	TGTGCCAGCAGCGGGGTGTGGGGGGCCAACGTCCTGACTTTC	-	-	TRBV6-5	TRBJ2-6
CASSSTGTWTEKLFF	TGTGCCAGTAGTTCAACCGGGACATGGACCGAAAAACTGTTTTTT	-	-	TRBV19	TRBJ1-4
CASSEEAGRTDTQYF	TGTGCCAGCAGTGAAGAGGCGGGCCGCACAGATACGCAGTATTTT	-	-	TRBV2	TRBJ2-3
CSVERAGTEAFF	TGCAGCGTTGAGCGGGCAGGTACTGAAGCTTTCTTT	-	-	TRBV29-1	TRBJ1-1
CASSMRTGNTIYF	TGTGCCAGTAGTATGCGGACTGGAAACACCATATATTTT	-	-	TRBV19	TRBJ1-3
CASSPQNSNQPQHF	TGTGCCAGCTCACCCCAAAATAGCAATCAGCCCCAGCATTTT	-	-	TRBV18	TRBJ1-5
CASSQEGSGRALNTQYF	TGTGCCAGCAGCCAAGAAGGTAGCGGGAGGGCCTTAAATACGCAGTATTTT	-	TRBD2	TRBV3-1/TRBV3-2	TRBJ2-3
CASSPNTGITNEKLFF	TGTGCCAGCAGCCCGAATACAGGGATTACTAATGAAAAACTGTTTTTT	-	-	TRBV14	TRBJ1-4
CASSIGGGTDTQYF	TGTGCCAGTAGTATTGGCGGGGGCACAGATACGCAGTATTTT	-	-	TRBV19	TRBJ2-3
CASSPWTVGRGYTF	TGTGCCAGCAGCCCCTGGACAGTCGGTAGGGGCTACACCTTC	-	-	TRBV3-1/TRBV3-2	TRBJ1-2
CASSLDGGSNQPQHF	TGCGCCAGCAGCCTGGACGGGGGGTCCAATCAGCCCCAGCATTTT	once	-	TRBV5-1	TRBJ1-5
CASTWGGGGQPQHF	TGTGCCAGCACATGGGGGGGAGGAGGTCAGCCCCAGCATTTT	-	-	TRBV28	TRBJ1-5
CASSQTYRVDEQFF	TGTGCCAGCAGTCAGACTTACAGGGTCGATGAGCAGTTCTTC	-	-	TRBV27	TRBJ2-1
CATSAGYSNQPQHF	TGTGCCACCAGTGCGGGGTATAGCAATCAGCCCCAGCATTTT	-	-	TRBV24-1	TRBJ1-5
CASSRAESHGYTF	TGTGCCAGCAGCCGCGCGGAGTCTCATGGCTACACCTTC	-	-	TRBV12-3/TRBV12-4	TRBJ1-2
CASSTGNQPQHF	TGTGCCTCCTCGACAGGAAATCAGCCCCAGCATTTT	-	-	TRBV30	TRBJ1-5
CAIGRDRGVSGTSGSPTDTQYF	TGTGCCATTGGCCGGGACAGGGGAGTATCCGGGACTAGCGGGAGTCCCACAGATACGCAGTATTTT	-	TRBD2	TRBV10-3	TRBJ2-3
CASSVETDEKLFF	TGTGCCAGCAGCGTAGAAACAGATGAAAAACTGTTTTTT	-	-	TRBV9	TRBJ1-4
CASSEMQGPQETQYF	TGTGCCAGCAGTGAAATGCAGGGTCCCCAAGAGACCCAGTACTTC	-	-	TRBV6-1	TRBJ2-5
CASSLRDRGRAGDTQYF	TGCGCCAGCAGCCTCCGGGACAGGGGGCGGGCGGGAGATACGCAGTATTTT	-	TRBD1	TRBV5-1	TRBJ2-3
CASSLGGGGNTIYF	TGCGCCAGCAGCTTGGGCGGGGGAGGAAACACCATATATTTT	-	-	TRBV5-1	TRBJ1-3